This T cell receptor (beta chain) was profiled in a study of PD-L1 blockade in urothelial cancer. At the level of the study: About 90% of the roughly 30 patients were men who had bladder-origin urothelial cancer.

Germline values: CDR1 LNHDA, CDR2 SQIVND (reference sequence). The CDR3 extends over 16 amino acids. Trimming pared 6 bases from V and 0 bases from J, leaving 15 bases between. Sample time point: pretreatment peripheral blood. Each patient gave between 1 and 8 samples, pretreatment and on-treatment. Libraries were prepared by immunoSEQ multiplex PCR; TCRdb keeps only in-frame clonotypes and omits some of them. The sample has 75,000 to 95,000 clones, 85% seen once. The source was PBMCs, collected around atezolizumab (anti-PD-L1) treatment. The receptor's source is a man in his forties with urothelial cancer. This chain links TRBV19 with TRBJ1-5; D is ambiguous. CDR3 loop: CASRGLRENSNQPQHF. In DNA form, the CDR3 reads TGTGCCAGTAGAGGACTCCGGGAGAATAGCAATCAGCCCCAGCATTTT.